This note documents a single T cell receptor (beta chain) sequence. What it binds is unknown. The read comes to an end 3 residues before the CDR3 does, leaving the germline J gene to fill in the end. Clones were read by immunoSEQ multiplex PCR, and TCRdb kept only the in-frame ones, dropping some. The sample has tens of thousands of clones; the top ten hold 12%. These data originate in a study of T cells in women clearing cervical HPV infection. Across the whole study: Cases' blood sampling followed lesion detection by median roughly 160 days (90 to 200). Notes on the study in general: Unknown T-cell numbers per sample may underlie the richness differences.

The CDR3 covers 15 residues. CDR1 is SGHVS and CDR2 is FNYEAQ in the germline V gene. Losses at the gene ends were 5 bases for V and 7 bases for J; bases not matched to a gene: 8. All donors had a single incident cervical HPV16 infection, not prevalent. Sequencing was done on a sample of blood buffy coat. This sequence originates from a woman between 18 and 70 years old with a cervical HPV16 infection that either progressed to CIN3+ or cleared (not recorded which). The chain is built from TRBV7-6 and TRBJ2-1; TRBD2 matches 10 bases. The CDR3 reads CASSKSGGALNEQFF. Partial CDR3 DNA: TGTGCCAGCAGCAAAAGCGGGGGGGCCCTAAATGAG.